This T cell receptor (beta chain) was captured in a study of technical replicates of blood from a few donors (dated by TCRdb to 2016 to 2017). The library relied on the immunoSEQ multiplex PCR assay. This is the immuneACCESS table as TCRdb keeps it, with only in-frame sequences that have V and J called. A part of the clones is gone; compared with another copy, unresolved V genes explain less than half, and the rest is unexplained. Here the sample has 11,000 to 15,000 clones; about four fifths occur a single time. The top ten hold roughly a tenth of the sample. As regards this clone: The target of this receptor is not known. It has no much larger one-base neighbor in the sample; base qualities were not kept.

Deletion took 3 bases off V and 9 bases off J, with a span of 12 bases between the germline ends. The CDR3 runs 13 residues from the cysteine to the phenylalanine. The kept DNA is CDR3 alone, 39 bases in frame from the first base. The germline V gene specifies SGHVS as CDR1 and FQNEAQ as CDR2. The chain joins TRBV7-8 to TRBJ1-5, and TRBD1 may be the D gene, going by 5 matching bases. This clonotype originated in a human donor in good health. Sequenced input: PBMCs. The CDR3 amino acid sequence is: CASSFSRARPQHF. The DNA sequence is as follows: TGTGCCAGCAGCTTCAGCAGGGCTCGGCCCCAGCATTTT.